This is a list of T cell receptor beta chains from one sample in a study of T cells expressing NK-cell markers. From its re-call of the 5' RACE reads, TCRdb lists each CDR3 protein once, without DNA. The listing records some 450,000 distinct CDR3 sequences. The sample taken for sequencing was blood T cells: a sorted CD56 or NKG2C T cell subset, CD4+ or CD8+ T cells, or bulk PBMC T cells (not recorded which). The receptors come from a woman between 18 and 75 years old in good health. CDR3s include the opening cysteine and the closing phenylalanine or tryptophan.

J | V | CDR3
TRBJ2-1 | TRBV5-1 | CASSTGHSSYNEQFF
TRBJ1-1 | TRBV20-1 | CSAQRDTEAFF
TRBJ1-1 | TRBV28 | CASRTSSTGLTEAFF
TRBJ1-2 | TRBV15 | CATSRFPTEHTF
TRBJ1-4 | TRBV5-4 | CASSLAGTGGEKLFF
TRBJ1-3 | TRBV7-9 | CASSLVTPTRGNTIYF
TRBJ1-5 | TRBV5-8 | CASSRTRGVGNQPQHF
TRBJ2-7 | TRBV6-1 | CASSEREVSYEQYF
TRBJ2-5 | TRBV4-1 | CASSEDSSLETQYF
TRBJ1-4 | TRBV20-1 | CSARVDLRDEKLFF